Below are 23 T cell receptor beta chains sequenced from a single sample in a study of blood T cells in healthy people across ages. The authors ran a second PCR of about 7 to 11 cycles using a sample-barcoded 5' primer and a J-beta primer mix. TCRdb recomputed calls from the 5' RACE reads with MiXCR, one row per CDR3 protein. The table lists about 680,000 distinct CDR3 sequences, roughly 49% of them singletons. Sequenced sample: blood. The receptors here all came from an older woman in good health.

This chain uses TRBV6-6 with TRBJ2-7, with a weak D call TRBD2 (5 bases). CDR3 length: 12 amino acids. V dropped 8 bases and J dropped 5 bases, with 13 bases sitting between them. Germline V gene data show CDR1 as MNHNY and CDR2 as SVGAGI (reference sequence). The CDR3 DNA reads as TGTGCCAGCGCGGGCTATGGAAACGAGCAGTACTTC. This encodes CASAGYGNEQYF.

The chain couples TRBV28 to TRBJ1-5; 11 bases match TRBD1. The CDR3 contains 16 residues. V gave up 5 bases and J gave up 1 base; unmatched junction bases: 4. Germline V gene data show CDR1 as MDHEN and CDR2 as SYDVKM. In DNA, the CDR3 is TGTGCCAGCAGTCCCAGGGACAGGGGGAGCAATCAGCCCCAGCATTTT. This translates into CASSPRDRGSNQPQHF.

This clonotype was seen only a few times. The genes are TRBV20-1 and TRBJ2-4; D may be TRBD1 (5 bases). The closer fit of TRBJ2-7 to the DNA end suggests the J call may be wrong. Looked up from germline, CDR1 is DFQATT and CDR2 is SNEGSKA (reference sequence). The CDR3 is 13 residues long. The CDR3 coding sequence is TGCAGTGCTAGAGTGGGGCTATCCTACGAGCAGTACTTC. As protein: CSARVGLSYEQYF.

This chain connects TRBV5-1 to TRBJ2-1, with TRBD2 matching 14 bases. The J segment lost 7 bases and the V segment lost 1 base, leaving 4 bases of the junction unmatched. CDR3 size: 16 residues. In germline, CDR1 is SGHRS, CDR2 YFSETQ. The CDR3 spells CASSLWGLAGENEQFF. The CDR3, as DNA: TGCGCCAGCAGCTTGTGGGGACTAGCGGGAGAGAATGAGCAGTTCTTC.

The chain employs TRBV12-3 or TRBV12-4 and TRBJ2-1; perhaps TRBD1 as D (6 bases). V was clipped by 5 bases and J by 1 base, with 15 bases between them. CDR3 length: 16 amino acids. DNA of the CDR3: TGTGCCAGCAGTCGATGGGACACCTATTCCTACAATGAGCAGTTCTTC. Translating it yields CASSRWDTYSYNEQFF.

A few counts support this clonotype. V is TRBV20-1 and J is TRBJ1-4, with 7 positions matching TRBD1. Trimming cost V 1 base and J 8 bases; bases outside gene matches: 7. The CDR3 runs 14 residues. Germline V gene sequence: CDR1 DFQATT, CDR2 SNEGSKA (reference sequence). CDR3 amino acids: CSARGPGGYEKLFF. The CDR3 region has the DNA TGCAGTGCTAGAGGCCCAGGGGGGTACGAAAAACTGTTTTTT.

The rearrangement uses TRBV20-1 and TRBJ1-1, with a tentative D call TRBD1 (5 bases). CDR3 size: 15 residues. V was trimmed by 6 bases and J by 5 bases, leaving 22 bases between them. Germline V gene data show CDR1 as DFQATT and CDR2 as SNEGSKA (reference sequence). In DNA form, the CDR3 reads TGCAGTGCCCCTCATCGGGGGGAGGGAGGGACTGAAGCTTTCTTT. Translating it yields CSAPHRGEGGTEAFF.

The V and J genes are TRBV5-1 and TRBJ1-5; 9 bases align to TRBD1. The CDR3 contains 15 residues. The V and J ends lost 0 bases and 9 bases, in that order; junction bases with no gene match: 7. Germline CDR1 reads SGHRS; CDR2 reads YFSETQ. The CDR3 bases are TGCGCCAGCAGCTTGGACGGACAGGGGATTAGGCCCCAGCATTTT. It codes for CASSLDGQGIRPQHF. Looking up the rest from reference TRBV5-1 and TRBJ1-5 gives the full variable domain: KAGVTQTPRYLIKTRGQQVTLSCSPISGHRSVSWYQQTPGQGLQFLFEYFSETQRNKGNFPGRFSGRQFSNSRSEMNVSTLELGDSALYLCASSLDGQGIRPQHFGDGTRLSIL.

This chain links TRBV28 with TRBJ2-7; possible D gene TRBD1, 5 bases. CDR1 is MDHEN, CDR2 SYDVKM, per germline. V was cut by 8 bases and J by 1 base, with 12 bases left in between. The CDR3 contains 13 residues. The CDR3 region has the DNA TGTGCCAGCCGAGATGGACATTCCTACGAGCAGTACTTC. Translated, it gives CASRDGHSYEQYF.

This clonotype came up a few times. For the CDR3, the DNA is TGTGCCAGCAGCCCCTCGAGGGAGGAGACCCAGTACTTC. The encoded protein is CASSPSREETQYF. V and J are TRBV7-9 and TRBJ2-5; TRBD2 is a possible D gene (5 bases). The germline V and J ends were trimmed by 5 bases and 5 bases, with 12 bases remaining between them. This CDR3 is built from 13 residues. The germline V gene encodes CDR1 SEHNR and CDR2 FQNEAQ (reference sequence).

This clonotype appeared a few times. J is TRBJ1-1 and V is TRBV29-1; TRBD1 is a possible D gene (5 bases). Trimming took off 6 bases at V and 1 base at J, with 15 bases between the two ends. The length of the CDR3 is 14 residues. Germline V CDR1 and CDR2: SQVTM, ANQGSEA. The CDR3 loop reads CSVVPGPRNTEAFF. The CDR3 DNA follows: TGCAGCGTCGTACCGGGACCGCGGAACACTGAAGCTTTCTTT. The variable domain in full, completed from reference TRBV29-1 and TRBJ1-1, reads SAVISQKPSRDICQRGTSLTIQCQVDSQVTMMFWYRQQPGQSLTLIATANQGSEATYESGFVIDKFPISRPNLTFSTLTVSNMSPEDSSIYLCSVVPGPRNTEAFFGQGTRLTVV.

V usage is TRBV20-1 and J usage is TRBJ1-6, with D uncertain. Germline CDR1 reads DFQATT; CDR2 reads SNEGSKA (reference sequence). The V gene lost 0 bases and the J gene lost 6 bases, with 12 bases spanning the gap. The CDR3 extends over 15 amino acids. CDR3 bases: TGCAGTGCTAGAGATTCGTCCCGGCCTAATTCACCCCTCCACTTT. Its protein is CSARDSSRPNSPLHF.

The gene calls are TRBV20-1 and TRBJ2-4, with D hard to call. The J call could be wrong; TRBJ2-7 is a better fit for the DNA end. Germline V gene lookup returns CDR1 DFQATT and CDR2 SNEGSKA (reference sequence). The CDR3 totals 15 residues. The CDR3 sequence is CSANLVGWKGHEQYF. The CDR3 DNA reads TGCAGTGCCAACCTTGTCGGGTGGAAAGGCCACGAGCAGTACTTC.

This clonotype showed up many times. The chain has TRBV5-6 and TRBJ2-3; no reliable D call. Germline lookup yields CDR1 SGHDT and CDR2 YYEEEE. The V end lost 1 base, the J end lost 6 bases, and 3 bases lay between the germline ends. The CDR3 totals 11 residues. The CDR3 DNA sequence: TGTGCCAGCAGCTTGTATGATACGCAGTATTTT. Translated: CASSLYDTQYF.

The chain uses TRBV5-5 and TRBJ2-3, with D perhaps TRBD1 (6 bases). CDR1 and CDR2 from the germline V gene are SGHKS and YYEKEE (reference sequence). This CDR3 contains 13 residues. Trimming cost V 10 bases and J 4 bases, with 16 bases left between them. The CDR3 sequence is CAASRSGADTQYF. CDR3 nucleotides: TGTGCCGCTAGCCGATCAGGGGCAGATACGCAGTATTTT.

This rearrangement joins TRBV28 to TRBJ1-2; 11 bases fit TRBD1. CDR1 and CDR2 (germline): MDHEN, SYDVKM. Trimming at V came to 3 bases and at J to 8 bases, leaving 11 bases not matched to a gene. This CDR3 comprises 16 residues. The CDR3 loop is CASSFWTGGPLEGYTF. The DNA for the CDR3 is TGTGCCAGCAGTTTCTGGACAGGGGGCCCACTGGAAGGCTACACCTTC.

The genes are TRBV9 and TRBJ2-1, with 8 bases lining up with TRBD2. The CDR3 is 15 residues long. Germline V gene sequence: CDR1 SGDLS, CDR2 YYNGEE. V shed 7 bases, J shed 1 base, and the junction held 7 bases outside the gene matches. CDR3 sequence reads: CASSGTSISYNEQFF. CDR3 sequence (DNA): TGTGCCAGCTCGGGGACTAGTATTTCCTACAATGAGCAGTTCTTC.

V usage is TRBV29-1 and J usage is TRBJ2-5; D not resolved. CDR1 is SQVTM, CDR2 ANQGSEA, per germline. The CDR3 is 13 residues long. V lost 7 bases, J lost 2 bases, and 14 bases lay in between. In nucleotides, the CDR3 is TGCAGCGCTGTGGACCACGATCAAGAGACCCAGTACTTC. Translating it yields CSAVDHDQETQYF. Full variable domain (outside the CDR3, taken from reference TRBV29-1 and TRBJ2-5): SAVISQKPSRDICQRGTSLTIQCQVDSQVTMMFWYRQQPGQSLTLIATANQGSEATYESGFVIDKFPISRPNLTFSTLTVSNMSPEDSSIYLCSAVDHDQETQYFGPGTRLLVL.

This chain uses TRBV10-3 with TRBJ1-4; no firm D call. The V gene lost 4 bases and the J gene lost 4 bases, with 7 bases spanning the gap. The germline V gene encodes CDR1 ENHRY and CDR2 SYGVKD. This CDR3 has 13 residues. In nucleotides, the CDR3 is TGTGCCATCAGTGCCAGTATTAATGAAAAACTGTTTTTT. It yields the protein CAISASINEKLFF.

The rearrangement joins TRBV28 to TRBJ2-4; D might be TRBD1 (7 bases). The tail of the sequence fits TRBJ2-7 better, so the J call may be wrong. The V gene's germline CDR1 is MDHEN and CDR2 SYDVKM. The CDR3 covers 14 residues. The CDR3 region is CASSMTRGAYEQYF. Written as DNA, the CDR3 is TGTGCCAGCAGTATGACCAGGGGGGCTTACGAGCAGTACTTC.

About this clonotype: An end of the junction does not agree with germline; a read error may underlie this. The genes are TRBV7-6 and TRBJ1-4; 10 bases map to TRBD1. This CDR3 is built from 16 residues. Germline-derived CDR1 and CDR2 are SGHVS and FNYEAQ. The CDR3 is CASSSRPGQGSEKLFF. The CDR3 region has the DNA TGCGCCAGCAGCTCAAGACCGGGACAGGGGAGCGAAAAACTGTTTTTT. Full variable domain (rest looked up from reference TRBV7-6 and TRBJ1-4): GAGVSQSPRYKVTKRGQDVALRCDPISGHVSLYWYRQALGQGPEFLTYFNYEAQQDKSGLPNDRFSAERPEGSISTLTIQRTEQRDSAMYRCASSSRPGQGSEKLFFGSGTQLSVL.

The V gene is TRBV29-1, the J gene TRBJ2-1, with 8 bases lining up with TRBD2. This CDR3 region has 14 residues. Per germline, CDR1 SQVTM and CDR2 ANQGSEA. With 3 bases clipped from V and 7 bases from J, the junction kept 8 bases outside the gene matches. The DNA of the CDR3 is TGCAGCGTTGACGGGGGGGGCTCCGTGAATGAGCAGTTCTTC. Protein product: CSVDGGGSVNEQFF.

The chain has TRBV27 and TRBJ1-6; D is uncertain. V shed 4 bases and J shed 4 bases, with 8 bases lying between them. The CDR3 loop spans 14 amino acids. CDR1 and CDR2 from the germline V gene are MNHEY and SMNVEV (reference sequence). The CDR3 coding sequence is TGTGCCAGCAGTTACTTAATTTATAATTCACCCCTCCACTTT. Amino acid sequence: CASSYLIYNSPLHF.